This is a list of T cell receptor beta chains from one sample in a study of shared clonotypes between healthy human individuals. Produced via immunoSEQ multiplex PCR; TCRdb's table is partial and in-frame only. Of about 1.4 million clones in the sample, 95% to 97% are singletons; the top ten hold 1% to 1.5%. Sequences were obtained from naive CD4+ T cells sorted from blood. Receptor source: a man aged 25-40 years in good health. The CDR3 runs from the conserved cysteine through the conserved F or W. Each record gives: D gene, J gene, clone size, V gene, CDR3 protein, CDR3 DNA. The D gene is left open where the match is weak. Size tells how often a clone was seen (once, few, many) or the class of an expanded clone, and some rows leave it out.

TRBD2,TRBJ2-7,NA,TRBV27,CASRPGLVYEQYF,TGTGCCAGCAGACCGGGACTAGTCTACGAGCAGTACTTC
NA,TRBJ2-1,NA,TRBV28,CATRDSSYNEQFF,TGTGCCACGCGGGACAGCTCCTACAATGAGCAGTTCTTC
NA,TRBJ2-5,NA,TRBV4-2,CASSQGDQETQYF,TGTGCCAGCAGCCAAGGAGACCAAGAGACCCAGTACTTC
NA,TRBJ2-7,NA,TRBV2,CASINPKGSYEQYF,TGTGCCAGCATAAACCCTAAGGGGTCCTACGAGCAGTACTTC
NA,TRBJ1-4,NA,TRBV28,CASSTVFLNEKLFF,TGTGCCAGCAGTACCGTTTTTTTAAATGAAAAACTGTTTTTT
TRBD1,TRBJ1-3,NA,TRBV19,CASSTSDRLVSGNTIYF,TGTGCCAGTAGTACATCGGACAGGTTGGTCTCTGGAAACACCATATATTTT
NA,TRBJ2-1,once,TRBV11-3,CASSSGPYNEQFF,TGTGCCAGCAGCTCCGGGCCCTACAATGAGCAGTTCTTC
TRBD2,TRBJ2-5,NA,TRBV11-3,CASSLGTSGQQETQYF,TGTGCCAGCAGCTTGGGGACTAGCGGACAACAAGAGACCCAGTACTTC
NA,TRBJ2-7,NA,TRBV27,CASSLRGLDEQYF,TGTGCCAGCAGTTTACGGGGTCTGGACGAGCAGTACTTC
TRBD2,TRBJ2-5,NA,TRBV19,CASSINRGDQETQYF,TGTGCCAGTAGTATTAATCGGGGGGACCAAGAGACCCAGTACTTC
NA,TRBJ2-5,NA,TRBV29-1,CSVAKEWGETQYF,TGCAGCGTTGCAAAGGAATGGGGGGAGACCCAGTACTTC
NA,TRBJ1-5,NA,TRBV23-1,CASSQSEDSNQPQHF,TGCGCCAGCAGTCAATCAGAGGATAGCAATCAGCCCCAGCATTTT
TRBD1,TRBJ1-1,NA,TRBV19,CASTMEGALSEAFF,TGTGCCAGTACTATGGAGGGGGCGCTTTCTGAAGCTTTCTTT
TRBD2,TRBJ2-3,NA,TRBV7-6,CASSLGASGSTDTQYF,TGTGCCAGCAGCTTAGGGGCTAGCGGGAGCACAGATACGCAGTATTTT
NA,TRBJ2-4,NA,TRBV7-2,CASSSMGIQYF,TGTGCCAGCAGCTCCATGGGCATTCAGTACTTC
NA,TRBJ2-4,once,TRBV6-5,CASSYSPRSAKNIQYF,TGTGCCAGCAGTTACTCCCCACGATCAGCCAAAAACATTCAGTACTTC
TRBD2,TRBJ2-1,NA,TRBV5-4,CASSSQLAGGDNEQFF,TGTGCCAGCAGCTCCCAATTAGCGGGAGGCGACAATGAGCAGTTCTTC
NA,TRBJ2-3,NA,TRBV28,CATLGEGTDTQYF,TGTGCCACCTTGGGGGAGGGCACAGATACGCAGTATTTT
TRBD1,TRBJ2-5,few,TRBV29-1,CSVGTGQETQYF,TGCAGCGTTGGGACAGGGCAAGAGACCCAGTACTTC
TRBD2,TRBJ2-1,NA,TRBV6-5,CASSYGAGMVDEQFF,TGTGCCAGCAGTTACGGAGCGGGGATGGTCGATGAGCAGTTCTTC
NA,TRBJ2-5,NA,TRBV18,CASSEETQYF,TGTGCCAGCTCAGAGGAGACCCAGTACTTC
TRBD1,TRBJ2-1,NA,TRBV10-3,CAIRGQGDYNEQFF,TGTGCCATCAGGGGACAGGGGGACTACAATGAGCAGTTCTTC
TRBD2,TRBJ2-2,NA,TRBV15,CATSGASGSVLGELFF,TGTGCCACCAGCGGCGCTAGCGGGAGCGTTCTGGGGGAGCTGTTTTTT
NA,TRBJ2-1,NA,TRBV28,CASSFMGGSYNEQFF,TGTGCCAGCAGTTTTATGGGGGGCTCCTACAATGAGCAGTTCTTC
NA,TRBJ1-5,NA,TRBV29-1,CSVDNVSNQPQHF,TGCAGCGTTGATAACGTAAGCAATCAGCCCCAGCATTTT
TRBD1,TRBJ1-2,NA,TRBV27,CASRRPGQGLNGGGYTF,TGTGCCAGCAGACGCCCGGGACAGGGGTTGAATGGAGGAGGCTACACCTTC
TRBD2,TRBJ2-3,NA,TRBV2,CASSLTSGRPVDTQYF,TGTGCCAGCAGTTTAACTAGCGGGAGGCCTGTAGATACGCAGTATTTT
NA,TRBJ2-5,NA,TRBV7-2,CASSFGFSETQYF,TGTGCCAGCAGCTTTGGATTTTCGGAGACCCAGTACTTC
NA,TRBJ2-5,NA,TRBV6-5,CASSDGLNRGETQYF,TGTGCCAGCAGCGACGGGCTCAATAGGGGGGAGACCCAGTACTTC
NA,TRBJ2-1,NA,TRBV2,CASSERFNNEQFF,TGTGCCAGCAGTGAAAGGTTCAATAATGAGCAGTTCTTC
NA,TRBJ1-4,NA,TRBV27,CASSLLGSGEKLFF,TGTGCCAGCAGTTTACTAGGGTCGGGTGAAAAACTGTTTTTT
NA,TRBJ2-1,NA,TRBV6-6,CASTQTRLPYNEQFF,TGTGCCAGCACCCAAACCAGGCTCCCCTACAATGAGCAGTTCTTC
TRBD1,TRBJ1-4,NA,TRBV5-1,CASSETGPTNEKLFF,TGCGCCAGCAGCGAGACAGGGCCAACTAATGAAAAACTGTTTTTT
NA,TRBJ2-3,NA,TRBV5-1,CASSLVLGLTDTQYF,TGCGCCAGCAGCTTGGTCTTGGGCTTGACAGATACGCAGTATTTT
TRBD2,TRBJ2-5,NA,TRBV20-1,CSLAGETQYF,TGCAGTCTAGCGGGAGAGACCCAGTACTTC
NA,TRBJ2-2,NA,TRBV7-3,CASSLRRGANTGELFF,TGTGCCAGCAGCTTACGGAGAGGTGCGAACACCGGGGAGCTGTTTTTT
TRBD1,TRBJ1-5,NA,TRBV7-2,CASSRQGGNNQPQHF,TGTGCCAGCAGCAGACAGGGTGGCAACAATCAGCCCCAGCATTTT
NA,TRBJ2-7,few,TRBV9,CASSVGDRGLSYEQYF,TGTGCCAGCAGCGTAGGGGATCGGGGGCTCTCCTACGAGCAGTACTTC
NA,TRBJ1-1,NA,TRBV9,CASSVVSGSLEAFF,TGTGCCAGCAGCGTGGTCTCAGGGAGTCTCGAAGCTTTCTTT
NA,TRBJ2-3,NA,TRBV5-1,CASSFRGQDTQYF,TGCGCCAGCAGCTTCAGGGGTCAAGATACGCAGTATTTT
TRBD2,TRBJ2-5,NA,TRBV9,CASTLGLAGETQYF,TGTGCCAGCACCCTTGGACTAGCGGGGGAGACCCAGTACTTC
NA,TRBJ1-1,NA,TRBV7-9,CASSLGTANTEAFF,TGTGCCAGCAGCTTAGGGACAGCAAACACTGAAGCTTTCTTT
TRBD2,TRBJ2-1,NA,TRBV9,CASSVYSGGSSYNEQFF,TGTGCCAGCAGCGTATATTCGGGGGGAAGCTCCTACAATGAGCAGTTCTTC
TRBD2,TRBJ2-1,NA,TRBV5-1,CASSPTSQREHNEQFF,TGCGCCAGCAGCCCTACTAGTCAGCGGGAACACAATGAGCAGTTCTTC
NA,TRBJ2-2,once,TRBV11-3,CASSRTGELFF,TGTGCCAGCAGCCGCACCGGGGAGCTGTTTTTT
NA,TRBJ1-2,NA,TRBV30,CAWTGPNYGYTF,TGTGCCTGGACCGGGCCTAACTATGGCTACACCTTC
NA,TRBJ1-3,once,TRBV2,CAAGLYGNTIYF,TGTGCCGCAGGGCTGTATGGAAACACCATATATTTT
NA,TRBJ2-7,NA,TRBV7-3,CASSLEPGLLYEQYF,TGTGCCAGCAGCCTCGAACCGGGACTCCTCTACGAGCAGTACTTC
NA,TRBJ1-2,NA,TRBV7-2,CASSLGGEYYGYTF,TGTGCCAGCAGCTTAGGTGGGGAATACTATGGCTACACCTTC